This T cell receptor beta chain stems from a study of cytomegalovirus exposure and HLA in healthy donors. The study ran its PCR with 60 Vbeta and 13 Jbeta primers. TCRdb's copy holds only in-frame clones and misses some; the assay was immunoSEQ multiplex PCR. In the table there are 130,000 to 150,000 clones, less than 85% of which are singletons. Concerning this clone: As yet, its antigen is unknown.

Germline V CDR1 and CDR2: MDHEN, SYDVKM. The CDR3 consists of 11 residues. V was cut by 10 bases and J by 7 bases, with 13 bases left in between. Study-level findings and limits: The number of N-insertions in an Asian-associated ancestry cluster was reportedly below the approximately 690-donor mean in a later analysis. Some 150 TCR beta chains were listed as cytomegalovirus-associated. HLA alleles were associated with some 16,000 TCR beta sequences in a later analysis at 0.05 false discovery rate. Available immune exposure information was restricted to CMV serostatus only.

The gene calls are TRBV28 and TRBJ1-2, with TRBD1 as a possible D gene (6 bases). The TCR comes from a woman in her fifties or sixties in good health and CMV-seropositive. Sequencing was carried out using PBMCs. CDR3 residues: CAIFRGRGYTF. The CDR3, as DNA: TGTGCCATTTTCAGGGGACGTGGCTACACCTTC.